The 3 T cell receptor beta chains presented below share a single source sample, sequenced in a study of OX40 agonist ivuxolimab in advanced cancers. Libraries came from the immunoSEQ multiplex PCR assay. Entries here come from immuneACCESS through TCRdb and include only in-frame sequences with V and J called. Some clones fail to appear in such tables; in the studies checked, an unresolved V gene covers under half of the shortfall, and the cause of the remainder is unknown. In all, the sample holds around 80,000 clones, and roughly nine tenths of those were seen once. Approximately 0.2% of the sample goes to the ten largest clones. The source material was CD4+ or CD8+ T cells sorted from blood, sampled in a trial of the OX40 agonist ivuxolimab. The receptors derive from an adult with an advanced solid tumor such as melanoma, head and neck, liver or kidney cancer.

This chain joins TRBV9 and TRBJ2-2, with D uncertain. V lost 0 bases to trimming and J lost 1 base, with 4 bases between them. This CDR3 has 14 residues. Germline V gene data show CDR1 as SGDLS and CDR2 as YYNGEE. Here the CDR3 DNA reads TGTGCCAGCAGCGTAGGTCAGAACACCGGGGAGCTGTTTTTT. Its translation: CASSVGQNTGELFF.

The chain is built from TRBV28 and TRBJ2-5, with no clear D. CDR3 length: 12 residues. Trimming pared 6 bases from V and 4 bases from J, leaving 9 bases between. Germline CDR1 and CDR2: MDHEN and SYDVKM. In nucleotides, the CDR3 is TGTGCCAGCAGGGCCGTCCCAGAGACCCAGTACTTC. Residues: CASRAVPETQYF.

The gene calls are TRBV6-1 and TRBJ1-5; 9 bases agree with TRBD1. The germline gives CDR1 MNHNS, CDR2 SASEGT. V was pared by 4 bases and J by 4 bases, with 14 bases of the junction left unmatched. CDR3 size: 18 residues. The CDR3 protein is CASSGPRGQGLRNQPQHF. For the CDR3, the DNA is TGTGCCAGCAGTGGTCCAAGAGGACAGGGGTTGCGGAATCAGCCCCAGCATTTT.